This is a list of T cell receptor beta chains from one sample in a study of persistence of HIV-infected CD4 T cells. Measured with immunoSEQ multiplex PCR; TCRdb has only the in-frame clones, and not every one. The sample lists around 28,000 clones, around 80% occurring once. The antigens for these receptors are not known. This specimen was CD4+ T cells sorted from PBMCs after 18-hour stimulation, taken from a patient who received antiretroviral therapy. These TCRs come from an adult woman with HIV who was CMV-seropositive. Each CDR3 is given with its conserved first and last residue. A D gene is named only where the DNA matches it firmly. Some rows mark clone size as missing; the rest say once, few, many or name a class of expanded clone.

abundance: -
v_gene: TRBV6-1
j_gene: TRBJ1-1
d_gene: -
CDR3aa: CASSVGRGPANTEAFF
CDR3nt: TGTGCCAGCAGTGTTGGACGAGGTCCAGCGAACACTGAAGCTTTCTTT

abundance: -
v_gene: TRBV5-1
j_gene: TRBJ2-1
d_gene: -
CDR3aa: CASSLGLDGNEQFF
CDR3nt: TGCGCCAGCAGCTTGGGGCTAGATGGTAATGAGCAGTTCTTC

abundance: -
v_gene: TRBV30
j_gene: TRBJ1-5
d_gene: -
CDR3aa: CAWSVEGDGGPQHF
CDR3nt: TGTGCCTGGAGTGTAGAGGGGGACGGCGGGCCCCAGCATTTT

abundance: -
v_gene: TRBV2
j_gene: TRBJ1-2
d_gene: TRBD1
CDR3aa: CASSGQGKNTF
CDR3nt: TGTGCCAGCAGCGGACAGGGGAAGAACACCTTC

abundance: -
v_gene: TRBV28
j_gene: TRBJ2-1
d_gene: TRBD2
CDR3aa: CASSLFASGSYHEQFF
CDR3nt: TGTGCCAGCAGTTTATTCGCTAGCGGTTCCTACCATGAGCAGTTCTTC

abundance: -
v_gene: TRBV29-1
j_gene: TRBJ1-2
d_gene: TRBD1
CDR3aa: CSVVWQGAIGYTF
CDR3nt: TGCAGCGTTGTCTGGCAGGGGGCGATTGGCTACACCTTC

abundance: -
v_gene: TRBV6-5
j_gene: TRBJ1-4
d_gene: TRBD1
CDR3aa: CASRLAQTGGEKLFF
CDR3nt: TGTGCCAGCAGACTCGCCCAGACAGGGGGTGAAAAACTGTTTTTT

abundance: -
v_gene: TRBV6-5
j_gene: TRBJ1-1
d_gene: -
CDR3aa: CASRIQGIQNTEAFF
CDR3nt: TGTGCCAGCAGAATACAGGGAATACAGAACACTGAAGCTTTCTTT

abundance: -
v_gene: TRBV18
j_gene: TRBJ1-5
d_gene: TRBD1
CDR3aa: CASSRGQDNQPQHF
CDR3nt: TGTGCCAGCTCACGGGGACAGGACAATCAGCCCCAGCATTTT

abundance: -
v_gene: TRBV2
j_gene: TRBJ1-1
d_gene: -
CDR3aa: CASSEYSGEAFF
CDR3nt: TGTGCCAGCAGTGAGTATTCTGGTGAAGCTTTCTTT

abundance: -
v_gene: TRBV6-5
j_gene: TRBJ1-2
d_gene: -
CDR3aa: CASSPTGANYGYTF
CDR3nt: TGTGCCAGCAGCCCGACAGGCGCCAACTATGGCTACACCTTC

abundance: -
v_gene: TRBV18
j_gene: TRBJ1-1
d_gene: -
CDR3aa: CASSPRGGTTEAFF
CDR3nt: TGTGCCAGCTCACCACGGGGCGGGACCACTGAAGCTTTCTTT

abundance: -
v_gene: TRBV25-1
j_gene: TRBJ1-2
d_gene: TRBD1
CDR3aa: CASSLTLGTGGRGYTF
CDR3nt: TGTGCCAGCAGTCTCACATTGGGGACAGGGGGTCGTGGCTACACCTTC

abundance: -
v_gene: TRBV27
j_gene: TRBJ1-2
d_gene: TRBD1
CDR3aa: CASSSIALGGADGYTF
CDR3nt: TGTGCCAGCAGTTCGATCGCCTTAGGGGGCGCAGATGGCTACACCTTC

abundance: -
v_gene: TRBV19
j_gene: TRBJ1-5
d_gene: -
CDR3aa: CASSIVAGDQPQHF
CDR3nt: TGTGCCAGTAGTATAGTGGCAGGGGATCAGCCCCAGCATTTT

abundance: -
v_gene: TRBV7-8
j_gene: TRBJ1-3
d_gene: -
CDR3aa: CASSLADSGNTIYF
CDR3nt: TGTGCCAGCAGCTTAGCGGACAGTGGAAACACCATATATTTT

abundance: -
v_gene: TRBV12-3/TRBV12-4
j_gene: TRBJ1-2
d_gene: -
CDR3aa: CASSLGQWDGYTF
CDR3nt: TGTGCCAGCAGTTTAGGGCAGTGGGATGGCTACACCTTC

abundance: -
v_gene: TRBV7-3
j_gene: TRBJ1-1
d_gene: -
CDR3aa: CASNTGGGHTEAFF
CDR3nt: TGTGCCAGTAACACCGGGGGTGGGCACACTGAAGCTTTCTTT

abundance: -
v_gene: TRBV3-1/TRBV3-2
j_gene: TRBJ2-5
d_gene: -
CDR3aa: CASSPKTRKETQYF
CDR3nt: TGTGCCAGCAGCCCCAAAACCAGAAAAGAGACCCAGTACTTC

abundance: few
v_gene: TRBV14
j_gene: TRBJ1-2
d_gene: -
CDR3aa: CASSQSEGYTF
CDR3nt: TGTGCCAGCAGCCAAAGCGAGGGCTACACCTTC

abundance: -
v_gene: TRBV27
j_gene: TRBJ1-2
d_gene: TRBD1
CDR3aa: CASRPTGGEGRYTF
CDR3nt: TGTGCCAGCAGGCCAACAGGGGGCGAAGGGCGCTACACCTTC

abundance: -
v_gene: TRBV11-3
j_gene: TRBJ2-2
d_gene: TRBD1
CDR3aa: CASGQENTGELFF
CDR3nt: TGTGCCAGCGGACAGGAGAACACCGGGGAGCTGTTTTTT

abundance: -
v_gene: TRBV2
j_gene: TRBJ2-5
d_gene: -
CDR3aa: CASRAGHSYQETQYF
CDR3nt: TGTGCCAGCAGGGCGGGACACTCTTACCAAGAGACCCAGTACTTC

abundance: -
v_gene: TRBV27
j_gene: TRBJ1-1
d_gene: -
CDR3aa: CASSLTKNTEAFF
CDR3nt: TGTGCCAGCAGTCTCACCAAGAACACTGAAGCTTTCTTT

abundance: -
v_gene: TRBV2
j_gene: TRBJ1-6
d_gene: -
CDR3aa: CASSSDNSPLHF
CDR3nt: TGTGCCAGCAGTTCCGACAATTCACCCCTCCACTTT

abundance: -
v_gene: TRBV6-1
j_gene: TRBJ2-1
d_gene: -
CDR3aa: CASSESQGKREQFF
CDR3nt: TGTGCCAGCAGTGAAAGCCAGGGAAAGCGGGAGCAGTTCTTC